The rows below give T cell receptor beta chains drawn from one sample of a study of CD8 T cells in ankylosing spondylitis. Using its own MiXCR run on the 5' RACE reads, TCRdb lists one record per CDR3 protein. The sample includes under 450,000 distinct CDR3 sequences, 17% of them seen just once. Material: blood, either unsorted or a sorted T cell fraction (not recorded which). The receptors were sampled from a male donor with ankylosing spondylitis. CDR3s include the opening cysteine and the closing phenylalanine or tryptophan. A D gene is named only where the DNA matches it firmly. Some rows have no size entry. The others give once, few or many, or a class for an expanded clone.

v_call	clone_size	j_call	d_call	cdr3_nt	cdr3_aa
TRBV5-1	many	TRBJ2-3	TRBD1	TGCGCCAGCAGCCTCCAGGGACAGGGTCCAGCGGATACGCAGTATTTT	CASSLQGQGPADTQYF
TRBV18	NA	TRBJ2-5	NA	TGTGCCAGCTCGCGTCAAAGGGACCGCCACCAAGAGACCCAGTACTTC	CASSRQRDRHQETQYF
TRBV7-9	NA	TRBJ2-7	NA	TGTGCCAGCAGCGTTGGCAGGGGCTCCTCCTACGAGCAGTACTTC	CASSVGRGSSYEQYF
TRBV6-4	NA	TRBJ2-4	NA	TGTGCCAGCAGTGAAACTAGCCCGCAGATAGCCAAAAACATTCAGTACTTC	CASSETSPQIAKNIQYF
TRBV20-1	NA	TRBJ2-7	TRBD2	TGCAGTGCTAGGGAGGCAGGGCGCGGACTAGCGGGAGGGTCTTTCGAGCAGTACTTC	CSAREAGRGLAGGSFEQYF
TRBV27	few	TRBJ1-2	NA	TGTGCCAGCAGTGCAGGGCCACCTGGCTACACCTTC	CASSAGPPGYTF
TRBV10-3	many	TRBJ2-3	NA	TGTGCCATCAGCTCGGGGCCATCCACGGATACGCAGTATTTT	CAISSGPSTDTQYF
TRBV2	NA	TRBJ2-2	NA	TGTGCCAGCAGGCGGCGGGGGCCCGGGGAGCTGTTTTTT	CASRRRGPGELFF
TRBV20-1	NA	TRBJ2-7	TRBD2	TGCAGTGCTAGAGAGTCCCGGGCCGGGAGGGTAACCTACGAGCAGTACTTC	CSARESRAGRVTYEQYF
TRBV7-8	NA	TRBJ2-2	TRBD2	TGTGCCAGCAGCTGGGGACTATCCAACACCGGGGAGCTGTTTTTT	CASSWGLSNTGELFF
TRBV28	few	TRBJ2-1	TRBD2	TGTGCCAGCAGTGGGACTAGCGGGCGCAATGAGCAGTTCTTC	CASSGTSGRNEQFF
TRBV6-1	few	TRBJ2-7	NA	TGTGCCAGCAGCCCCGGACGGTGGAAGGGCTACGAGCAGTACTTC	CASSPGRWKGYEQYF
TRBV20-1	NA	TRBJ2-3	NA	TGCAGTGCTAGAGACTACTTTCGGGCAGATACGCAGTATTTT	CSARDYFRADTQYF
TRBV5-1	many	TRBJ1-3	NA	TGCGCCAGCAGCGTGGAAGATCCCGGAAACACCATATATTTT	CASSVEDPGNTIYF
TRBV20-1	few	TRBJ2-5	TRBD1	TGCAGTGCAGGCAGCAGGGGGCTTGGTGAGACCCAGTACTTC	CSAGSRGLGETQYF
TRBV5-1	few	TRBJ1-1	TRBD1	TGCGCCAGCAGCTCTGGACAGGGAAAAGTCACTGAAGCTTTCTTT	CASSSGQGKVTEAFF
TRBV13	few	TRBJ2-5	TRBD1	TGTGCCAGCAGCCCCCGGGACAGGGAGTGGGGAGAGACCCAGTACTTC	CASSPRDREWGETQYF
TRBV6-5	few	TRBJ2-2	NA	TGTGCCAGCAGTTACTCGGGGGTTCATAACACCGGGGAGCTGTTTTTT	CASSYSGVHNTGELFF
TRBV15	NA	TRBJ2-7	TRBD1	TGTGCCACCATGGCAGGGGGCTCCTACGAGCAGTACTTC	CATMAGGSYEQYF
TRBV7-8	many	TRBJ2-1	TRBD2	TGTGCCAGCAGCTTCTCGCTCCTAGCGGGAACTTTTGAGCAGTTCTTC	CASSFSLLAGTFEQFF
TRBV7-3	few	TRBJ2-1	NA	TGTGCCAGCAGTTCGAACCAATACAATGAGCAGTTCTTC	CASSSNQYNEQFF
TRBV7-9	NA	TRBJ1-4	NA	TGTGCCAGCGGGACCGCCAGTGAAAAACTGTTTTTT	CASGTASEKLFF
TRBV9	NA	TRBJ1-1	TRBD1	TGTGCCAGCAGCGCGGGACAGCAAGCTGAAGCTTTCTTT	CASSAGQQAEAFF
TRBV20-1	few	TRBJ2-7	TRBD2	TGCAGTGCTAGAGATGTGGGCGGGGGGTCCTACGAGCAGTACTTC	CSARDVGGGSYEQYF
TRBV7-6	few	TRBJ1-1	NA	TGTGCCAGCAGCTTATCCACCCGAAAGTTCATGAACACTGAAGCTTTCTTT	CASSLSTRKFMNTEAFF